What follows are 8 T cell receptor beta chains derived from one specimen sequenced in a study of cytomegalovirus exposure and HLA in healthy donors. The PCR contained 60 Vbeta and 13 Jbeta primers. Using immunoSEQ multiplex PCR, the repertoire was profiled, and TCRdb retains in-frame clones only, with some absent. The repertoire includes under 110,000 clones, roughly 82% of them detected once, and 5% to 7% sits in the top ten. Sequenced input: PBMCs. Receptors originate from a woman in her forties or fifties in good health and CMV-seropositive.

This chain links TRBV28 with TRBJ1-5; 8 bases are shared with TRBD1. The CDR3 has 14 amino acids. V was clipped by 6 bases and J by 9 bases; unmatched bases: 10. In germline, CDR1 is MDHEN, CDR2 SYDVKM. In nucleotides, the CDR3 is TGTGCCAGCAGAACGGGACAGGCCCCTTGGCCCCAGCATTTT. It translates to CASRTGQAPWPQHF.

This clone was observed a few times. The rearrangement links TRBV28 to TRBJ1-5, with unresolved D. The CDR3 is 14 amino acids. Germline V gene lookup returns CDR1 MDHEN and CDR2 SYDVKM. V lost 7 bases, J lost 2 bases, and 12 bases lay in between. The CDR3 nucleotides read TGTGCCAGCACTATTCGACACCGCAATCAGCCCCAGCATTTT. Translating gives CASTIRHRNQPQHF.

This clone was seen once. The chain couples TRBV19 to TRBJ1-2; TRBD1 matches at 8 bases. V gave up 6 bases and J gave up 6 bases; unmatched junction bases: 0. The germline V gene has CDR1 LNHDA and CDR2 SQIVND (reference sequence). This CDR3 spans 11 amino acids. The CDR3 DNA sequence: TGTGCCAGTAGGACAGGGGATGGCTACACCTTC. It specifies CASRTGDGYTF.

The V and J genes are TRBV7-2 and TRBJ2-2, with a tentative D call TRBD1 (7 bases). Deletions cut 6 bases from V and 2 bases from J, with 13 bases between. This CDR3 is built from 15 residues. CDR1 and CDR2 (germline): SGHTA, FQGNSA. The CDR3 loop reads CASREQGTNTGELFF. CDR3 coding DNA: TGTGCCAGCAGAGAACAGGGGACTAACACCGGGGAGCTGTTTTTT.

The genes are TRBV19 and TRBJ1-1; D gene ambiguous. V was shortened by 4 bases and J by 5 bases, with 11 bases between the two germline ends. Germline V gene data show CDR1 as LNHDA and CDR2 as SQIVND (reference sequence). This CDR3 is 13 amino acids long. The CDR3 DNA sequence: TGTGCCAGTAGTAAGGAAGGAGTAACTGAAGCTTTCTTT. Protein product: CASSKEGVTEAFF.

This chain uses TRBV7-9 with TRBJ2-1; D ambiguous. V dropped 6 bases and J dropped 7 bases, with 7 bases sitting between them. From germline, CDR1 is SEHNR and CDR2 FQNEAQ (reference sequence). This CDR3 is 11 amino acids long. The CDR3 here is CASSHKNEQFF. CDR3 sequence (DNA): TGTGCCAGCAGTCACAAGAATGAGCAGTTCTTC.

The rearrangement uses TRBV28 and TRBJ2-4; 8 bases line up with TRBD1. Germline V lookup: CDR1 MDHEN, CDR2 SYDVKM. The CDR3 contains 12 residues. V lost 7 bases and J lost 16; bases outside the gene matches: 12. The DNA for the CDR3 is TGTGCCAGCAAAACCCCGTCCGGACAGGGCTACTTC. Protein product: CASKTPSGQGYF.

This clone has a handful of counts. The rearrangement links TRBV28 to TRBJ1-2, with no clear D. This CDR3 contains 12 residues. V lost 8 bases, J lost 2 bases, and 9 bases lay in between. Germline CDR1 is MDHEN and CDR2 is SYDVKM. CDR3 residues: CASERANYGYTF. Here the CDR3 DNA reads TGTGCCAGCGAGCGGGCAAACTATGGCTACACCTTC.